The 14 T cell receptor beta chains listed next were all sequenced from one sample in a study of T-cell reconstitution after alpha-beta-depleted transplantation in children. Unique molecular identifiers were used to barcode this TCRbeta library. TCRdb independently ran MiXCR on the PCR reads; one entry per CDR3 protein. The data hold approximately 490,000 distinct CDR3 sequences, with about 11% observed a single time. The input for sequencing was PBMCs, taken before TCRalphabeta/CD19-depleted stem cell transplant. The receptors derive from a child aged 2-15 years with inherited bone marrow failure, due to receive a stem cell transplant.

Details on this clonotype: Likely a read error: the CDR3 ends without its conserved phenylalanine or tryptophan. The CDR3, as DNA: TGTGCCAGCTCCCGCCGACAGGGGGGATTTAGAGGCTACACCTAC. Protein: CASSRRQGGFRGYTY. This sequence joins TRBV27 and TRBJ1-2, with 9 positions matching TRBD1. CDR1 is MNHEY, CDR2 SMNVEV, per germline (reference sequence). V was clipped by 8 bases and J by 8 bases; unmatched bases: 15. The CDR3 length is 15 residues.

Ten or more counts support this clonotype. This sequence joins TRBV12-3 or TRBV12-4 and TRBJ2-1, with 12 bases that match TRBD2. This CDR3 contains 15 residues. J gave up 3 bases and V 6 bases, and 3 bases lay outside the gene matches. Written as DNA, the CDR3 is TGTGCCAGCAGCCCGACTAGCGGGAGCTACAATGAGCAGTTCTTC. Its protein product is CASSPTSGSYNEQFF.

This clonotype was seen many times. V gene TRBV29-1 combines with J gene TRBJ2-3; TRBD1 agrees at 9 bases. V shed 3 bases and J 1 base; nucleotides not matched to a gene: 5. The CDR3 loop spans 15 amino acids. The germline gives CDR1 SQVTM, CDR2 ANQGSEA. The CDR3 loop reads CSVDGTGRGTDTQYF. The CDR3 DNA sequence: TGCAGCGTTGATGGGACAGGGAGGGGCACAGATACGCAGTATTTT.

This chain connects TRBV20-1 to TRBJ2-1, with D tentatively TRBD1 or TRBD2 (5 bases each). Germline CDR1 is DFQATT and CDR2 is SNEGSKA (reference sequence). Between the trimmed V and J ends, which lost 3 bases and 8 bases, there was a span of 11 bases. CDR3 length equals 12 residues. CDR3 sequence reads: CSASGAGDEQFF. The CDR3 region has the DNA TGCAGTGCTAGCGGGGCGGGCGATGAGCAGTTCTTC.

This clonotype was seen many times. A junction boundary mismatches the germline segment, possibly from a read error. This chain connects TRBV7-9 to TRBJ2-5, with 9 bases lining up with TRBD2. This CDR3 is 15 amino acids long. Germline CDR1 SEHNR, CDR2 FQNEAQ (reference sequence). CDR3 sequence (DNA): TGTGCCAGCAGGTTAGGACTAGCGCCCCAAGAGACCCAGTACTTC. It codes for CASRLGLAPQETQYF.

The J gene is TRBJ1-1, the V gene TRBV10-3, with a possible D match to TRBD1 (5 bases). Deletions cut 7 bases from V and 1 base from J, with 10 bases between. The CDR3 covers 13 residues. From germline, CDR1 is ENHRY and CDR2 SYGVKD. The CDR3 DNA reads as TGTGCCATCAATGGGGGGGGGAACACTGAAGCTTTCTTT. It is translated as CAINGGGNTEAFF.

This clonotype was seen repeatedly, ten times or more. The chain joins TRBV5-1 to TRBJ2-3; D not certain. This CDR3 is built from 15 residues. With 1 base removed from V and 2 bases from J, the gap between germline ends came to 11 bases. Germline CDR1 SGHRS, CDR2 YFSETQ. CDR3 nucleotide sequence: TGCGCCAGCAGCTTGTATCAAGGTCCCACAGATACGCAGTATTTT. This sequence encodes CASSLYQGPTDTQYF. The full variable domain, with the rest looked up from reference TRBV5-1 and TRBJ2-3, is KAGVTQTPRYLIKTRGQQVTLSCSPISGHRSVSWYQQTPGQGLQFLFEYFSETQRNKGNFPGRFSGRQFSNSRSEMNVSTLELGDSALYLCASSLYQGPTDTQYFGPGTRLTVL.

This clonotype has ten or more counts. The V gene is TRBV5-1, the J gene TRBJ2-2; tentatively, D is TRBD2 (6 bases). V was trimmed by 4 bases and J by 8 bases, leaving 24 bases between them. Germline V gene sequence: CDR1 SGHRS, CDR2 YFSETQ. The CDR3 is 17 amino acids. CDR3 nucleotide sequence: TGCGCCAGCAGCCTAGACCGACTAGGAATAAGATCGGGGGAGCTGTTTTTT. Translated, it gives CASSLDRLGIRSGELFF.

This clonotype has ten or more counts. The genes are TRBV28 and TRBJ2-1; tentatively, D is TRBD1 (6 bases). The CDR3 runs 12 residues. Trimming took 6 bases from V and 7 from J, leaving 10 bases between them. CDR1 and CDR2 (germline): MDHEN, SYDVKM. The CDR3 protein is CASRQGWNEQFF. CDR3 in DNA: TGTGCCAGCAGGCAGGGGTGGAATGAGCAGTTCTTC.

This clonotype was observed many times. The chain uses TRBV12-3 or TRBV12-4 and TRBJ2-2, with a tentative D call TRBD2 (6 bases). Trimming pared 5 bases from V and 1 base from J, leaving 14 bases between. The CDR3 is 16 residues long. The CDR3 nucleotides read TGTGCCAGCAGTATCGGACTATCGGTGAACACCGGGGAGCTGTTTTTT. Its translation is CASSIGLSVNTGELFF.

Only a few counts were recorded for this clonotype. The CDR3 DNA reads TGTGCCAGCAGTGCCCTCGGGGCCGGGGCCAACGTCCTGACTTTC. Translating gives CASSALGAGANVLTF. The chain links TRBV27 to TRBJ2-6; either TRBD1 or TRBD2 may fit D (5 bases each). Trimming cost V 5 bases and J 4 bases, with 12 bases left between them. Germline loops: CDR1 MNHEY, CDR2 SMNVEV (reference sequence). CDR3 length: 15 amino acids. Supplemented by reference TRBV27 and TRBJ2-6, the full variable domain reads EAQVTQNPRYLITVTGKKLTVTCSQNMNHEYMSWYRQDPGLGLRQIYYSMNVEVTDKGDVPEGYKVSRKEKRNFPLILESPSPNQTSLYFCASSALGAGANVLTFGAGSRLTVL.

Comment on this clonotype: A read error is possible here, since a much larger clone lies one base away. This chain connects TRBV7-9 to TRBJ2-7; D is uncertain. In germline, CDR1 is SEHNR, CDR2 FQNEAQ (reference sequence). The CDR3 length is 14 residues. The CDR3 bases are TGTGCCAGCAGCTTAGTGGATGTAGCCTACGACCAGTACTTC. Its translation: CASSLVDVAYDQYF.

This clonotype was picked up many times. The genes are TRBV7-2 and TRBJ2-7, with TRBD2 matching 8 bases. CDR1 and CDR2 (germline): SGHTA, FQGNSA. The CDR3 covers 15 residues. V shed 5 bases and J 1 base; nucleotides not matched to a gene: 7. In nucleotides, the CDR3 is TGTGCCAGCAGCCAGAGGACTAGCTTATCCTACGAGCAGTACTTC. Its protein is CASSQRTSLSYEQYF.

In this sample, this clonotype turned up many times. The J gene is TRBJ2-7, the V gene TRBV7-2, with 8 bases fitting TRBD1. V shed 3 bases, J shed 7 bases, and the junction held 8 bases outside the gene matches. The CDR3 runs to 14 residues. Per germline, CDR1 SGHTA and CDR2 FQGNSA. CDR3 region: CASSFWDRSIEQYF. In DNA form, the CDR3 reads TGTGCCAGCAGCTTCTGGGACAGGTCAATAGAGCAGTACTTC.